This T cell receptor beta chain was sequenced during a study of blood T cell repertoires in COVID-19. On the study more broadly: Both acute and convalescent COVID-19 samples were obtained from the United States, Italy and Spain. T cells, B-cell-depleted T cells, or PBMCs provided the cDNA or gDNA that served as material.

This clone showed up just once. Germline-derived CDR1 and CDR2 are SGDLS and YYNGEE. This CDR3 is 15 amino acids long. J was trimmed by 4 bases and V by 4 bases; bases with no gene match: 7. Methods used by the authors: The authors estimated nucleated cell counts from reference gene primer amplification. The repertoire was sequenced with immunoSEQ multiplex PCR; TCRdb's copy has only in-frame clones and lacks some. For V, J and clone size, that table is used; D and trimming come from the DNA. The sample has 200,000 to 250,000 clones; around 83% are singletons. The clonotype originates from a man aged 50-59 years with active or convalescent COVID-19. The chain links TRBV9 to TRBJ1-3, with 8 bases aligning to TRBD1. Sample: peripheral blood. The CDR3, as DNA: TGTGCCAGCAGCAAGGGACAGGCTAACGGAAACACCATATATTTT. Its protein product is CASSKGQANGNTIYF.